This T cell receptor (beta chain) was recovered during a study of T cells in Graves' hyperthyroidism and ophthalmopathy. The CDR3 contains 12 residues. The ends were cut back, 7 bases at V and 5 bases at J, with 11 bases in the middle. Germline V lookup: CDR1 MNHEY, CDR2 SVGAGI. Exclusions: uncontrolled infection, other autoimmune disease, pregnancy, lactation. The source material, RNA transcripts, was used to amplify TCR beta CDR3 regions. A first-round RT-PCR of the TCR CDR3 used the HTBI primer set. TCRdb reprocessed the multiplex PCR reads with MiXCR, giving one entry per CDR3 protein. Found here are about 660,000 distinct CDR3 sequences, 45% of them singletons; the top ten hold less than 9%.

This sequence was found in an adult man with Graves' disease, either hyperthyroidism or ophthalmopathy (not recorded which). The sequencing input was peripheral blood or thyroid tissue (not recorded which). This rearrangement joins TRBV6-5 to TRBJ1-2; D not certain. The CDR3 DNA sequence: TGTGCCAGCACCCTGGACCCATATGGCTACACCTTC. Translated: CASTLDPYGYTF.